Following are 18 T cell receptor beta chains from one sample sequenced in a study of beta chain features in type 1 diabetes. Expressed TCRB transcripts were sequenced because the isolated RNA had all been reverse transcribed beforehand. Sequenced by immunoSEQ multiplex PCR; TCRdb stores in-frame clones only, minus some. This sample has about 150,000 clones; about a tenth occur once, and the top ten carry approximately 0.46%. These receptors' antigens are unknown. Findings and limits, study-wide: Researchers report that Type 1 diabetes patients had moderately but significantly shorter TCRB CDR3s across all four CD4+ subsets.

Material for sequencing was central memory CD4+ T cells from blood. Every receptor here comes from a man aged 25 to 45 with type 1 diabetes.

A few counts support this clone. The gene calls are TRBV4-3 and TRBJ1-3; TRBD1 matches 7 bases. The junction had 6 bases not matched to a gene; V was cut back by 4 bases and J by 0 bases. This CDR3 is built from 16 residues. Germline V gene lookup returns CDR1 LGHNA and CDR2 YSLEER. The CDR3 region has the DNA TGCGCCAGCAGCCTCGGGACAGCCAGCTCTGGAAACACCATATATTTT. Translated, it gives CASSLGTASSGNTIYF.

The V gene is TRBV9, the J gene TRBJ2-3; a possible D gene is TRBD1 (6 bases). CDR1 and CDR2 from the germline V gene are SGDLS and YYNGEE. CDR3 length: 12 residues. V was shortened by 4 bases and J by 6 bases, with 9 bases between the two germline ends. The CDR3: CASSTTGDTQYF. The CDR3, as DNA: TGTGCCAGCAGCACTACAGGGGATACGCAGTATTTT.

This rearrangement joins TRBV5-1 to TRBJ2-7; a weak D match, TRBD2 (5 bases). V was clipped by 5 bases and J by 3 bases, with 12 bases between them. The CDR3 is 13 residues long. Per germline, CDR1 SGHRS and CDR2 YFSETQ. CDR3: CASSKGEGYEQYF. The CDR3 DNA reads TGCGCCAGCAGTAAGGGCGAGGGCTACGAGCAGTACTTC.

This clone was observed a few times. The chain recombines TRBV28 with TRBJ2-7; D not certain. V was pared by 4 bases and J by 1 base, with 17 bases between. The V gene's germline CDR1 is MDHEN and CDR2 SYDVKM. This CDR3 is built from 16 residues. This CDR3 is CASSSPAIQASYEQYF. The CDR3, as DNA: TGTGCCAGCAGTTCCCCCGCTATCCAGGCTTCCTACGAGCAGTACTTC.

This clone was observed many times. This CDR3 reads CASSQGQGGDEQFF. DNA for the CDR3: TGTGCCAGCAGCCAAGGACAGGGAGGAGATGAGCAGTTCTTC. The chain carries TRBV4-2 and TRBJ2-1; D is perhaps TRBD1 (7 bases). The CDR3 is made up of 14 amino acids. With 1 base removed from V and 8 bases from J, the gap between germline ends came to 12 bases. The germline V gene encodes CDR1 LGHNA and CDR2 YNFKEQ.

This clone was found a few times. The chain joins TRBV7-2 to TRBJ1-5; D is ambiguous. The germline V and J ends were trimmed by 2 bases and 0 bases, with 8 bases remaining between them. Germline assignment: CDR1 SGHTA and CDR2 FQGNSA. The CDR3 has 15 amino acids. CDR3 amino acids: CASSLQVYSNQPQHF. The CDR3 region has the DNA TGTGCCAGCAGCTTACAGGTGTATAGCAATCAGCCCCAGCATTTT.

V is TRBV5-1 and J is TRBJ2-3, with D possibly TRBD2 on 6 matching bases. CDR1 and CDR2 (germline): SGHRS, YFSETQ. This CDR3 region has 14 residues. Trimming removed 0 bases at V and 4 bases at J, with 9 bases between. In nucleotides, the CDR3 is TGCGCCAGCAGCTTGGCGGCTAGCGCAGATACGCAGTATTTT. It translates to CASSLAASADTQYF. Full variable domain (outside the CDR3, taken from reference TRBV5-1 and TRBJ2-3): KAGVTQTPRYLIKTRGQQVTLSCSPISGHRSVSWYQQTPGQGLQFLFEYFSETQRNKGNFPGRFSGRQFSNSRSEMNVSTLELGDSALYLCASSLAASADTQYFGPGTRLTVL.

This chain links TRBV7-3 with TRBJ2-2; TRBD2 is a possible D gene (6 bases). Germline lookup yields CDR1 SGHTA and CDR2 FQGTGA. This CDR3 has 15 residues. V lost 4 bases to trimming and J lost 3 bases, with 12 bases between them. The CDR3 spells CASSYRTTDTGELFF. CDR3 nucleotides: TGTGCCAGCAGCTATCGGACTACCGACACCGGGGAGCTGTTTTTT.

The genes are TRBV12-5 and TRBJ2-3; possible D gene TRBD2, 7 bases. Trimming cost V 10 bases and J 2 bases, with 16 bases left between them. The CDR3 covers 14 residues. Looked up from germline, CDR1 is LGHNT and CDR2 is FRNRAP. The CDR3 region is CAILRGATTDTQYF. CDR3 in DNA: TGTGCTATACTTCGGGGGGCAACCACAGATACGCAGTATTTT.

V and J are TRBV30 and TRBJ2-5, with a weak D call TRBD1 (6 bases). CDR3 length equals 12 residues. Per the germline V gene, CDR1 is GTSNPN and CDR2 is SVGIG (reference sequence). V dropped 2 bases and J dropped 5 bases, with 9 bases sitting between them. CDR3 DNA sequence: TGTGCCTGGAGTTTTCAGGGGGAGACCCAGTACTTC. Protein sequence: CAWSFQGETQYF.

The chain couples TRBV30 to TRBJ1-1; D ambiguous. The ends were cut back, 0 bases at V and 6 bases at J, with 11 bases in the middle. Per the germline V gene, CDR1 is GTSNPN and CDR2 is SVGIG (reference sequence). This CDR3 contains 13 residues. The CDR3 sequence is CAWSVNLVPEAFF. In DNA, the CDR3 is TGTGCCTGGAGTGTAAATCTAGTACCTGAAGCTTTCTTT. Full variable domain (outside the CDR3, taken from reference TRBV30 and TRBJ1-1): SQTIHQWPATLVQPVGSPLSLECTVEGTSNPNLYWYRQAAGRGLQLLFYSVGIGQISSEVPQNLSASRPQDRQFILSSKKLLLSDSGFYLCAWSVNLVPEAFFGQGTRLTVV.

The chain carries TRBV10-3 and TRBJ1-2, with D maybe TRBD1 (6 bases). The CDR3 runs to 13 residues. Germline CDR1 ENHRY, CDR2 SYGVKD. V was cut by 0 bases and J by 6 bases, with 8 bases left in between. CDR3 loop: CAISESSGDGYTF. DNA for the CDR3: TGTGCCATCAGTGAGTCCTCAGGGGATGGCTACACCTTC.

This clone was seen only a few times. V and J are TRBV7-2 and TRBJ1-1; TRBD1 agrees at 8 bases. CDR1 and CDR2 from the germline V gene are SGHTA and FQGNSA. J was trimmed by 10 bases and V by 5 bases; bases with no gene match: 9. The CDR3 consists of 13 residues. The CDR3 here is CASSAGQGLRAFF. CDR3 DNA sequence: TGTGCCAGCAGCGCCGGACAGGGCTTGCGAGCTTTCTTT.

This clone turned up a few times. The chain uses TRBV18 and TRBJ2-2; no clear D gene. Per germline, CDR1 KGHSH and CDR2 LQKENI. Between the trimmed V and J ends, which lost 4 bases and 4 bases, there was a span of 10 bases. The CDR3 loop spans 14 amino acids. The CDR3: CASSLTEFTGELFF. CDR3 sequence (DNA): TGTGCCAGCTCACTTACAGAATTCACCGGGGAGCTGTTTTTT.

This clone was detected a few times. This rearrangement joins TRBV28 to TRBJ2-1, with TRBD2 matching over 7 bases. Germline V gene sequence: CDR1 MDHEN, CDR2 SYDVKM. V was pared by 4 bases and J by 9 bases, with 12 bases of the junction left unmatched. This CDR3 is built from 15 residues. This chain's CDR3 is CASSSPGGSRAEQFF. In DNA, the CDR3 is TGTGCCAGCAGTTCCCCGGGCGGGAGTAGGGCTGAGCAGTTCTTC.

The CDR3 loop reads CASSRSGSTDTQYF. DNA of the CDR3: TGCGCCAGCAGCCGTAGCGGGAGCACAGATACGCAGTATTTT. The chain carries TRBV5-1 and TRBJ2-3; 7 nucleotides agree with TRBD2. J lost 0 bases, V lost 4 bases, and 2 bases had no gene match. The CDR3 length is 14 residues. Germline assignment: CDR1 SGHRS and CDR2 YFSETQ.

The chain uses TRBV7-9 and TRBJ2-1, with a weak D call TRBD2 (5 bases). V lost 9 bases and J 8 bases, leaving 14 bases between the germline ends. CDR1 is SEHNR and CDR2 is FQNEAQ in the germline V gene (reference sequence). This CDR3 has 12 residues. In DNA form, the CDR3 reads TGTGCCAGGTCTAAATCCGGGGATGAGCAGTTCTTC. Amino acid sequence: CARSKSGDEQFF.

CDR3 residues: CASSVQGGMPLNEQFF. DNA of the CDR3: TGTGCCAGCAGTGTCCAGGGCGGAATGCCTCTAAATGAGCAGTTCTTC. The genes are TRBV6-4 and TRBJ2-1, with D possibly TRBD1 on 5 matching bases. V shed 4 bases and J shed 7 bases, with 20 bases lying between them. The CDR3 has 16 residues. The germline CDR1 and CDR2 sequences are MRHNA and SNTAGT.